Shown below are 18 T cell receptor beta chains from a single sample sequenced in a study of CD8+CD57+ T cells in acquired aplastic anemia. Profiles of TCR beta VDJ and CDR3 were generated from a genomic DNA template. TCRdb re-called the reads through MiXCR, storing one row per CDR3 protein. The repertoire holds about 470,000 distinct CDR3 sequences, with less than 35% as singletons. Individuals selected for sequencing had exhibited CD8+CD57+ cell expansion on flow cytometry. Source material: sorted CD4+, CD8+, or CD8+CD57+ T cells (not recorded which) from PBMCs. Receptor source: a human donor with aplastic anemia.

The chain combines TRBV13 with TRBJ2-3; the match to TRBD2 covers 11 bases. Germline values: CDR1 PRHDT, CDR2 FYEKMQ (reference sequence). Unmatched junction bases numbered 5, after V lost 0 bases and J lost 0 bases. CDR3 length: 18 residues. For the CDR3, the DNA is TGTGCCAGCAGCTTAGGACTAGCGGGGGACCATAGCACAGATACGCAGTATTTT. Residues: CASSLGLAGDHSTDTQYF.

This clonotype was seen a handful of times. In DNA, the CDR3 is TGTGCCAGCAGCTTTCTCTCTGGTGGTAACTCACCCCTCCACTTT. It specifies CASSFLSGGNSPLHF. The chain joins TRBV5-6 to TRBJ1-6; no definite D call. Germline lookup yields CDR1 SGHDT and CDR2 YYEEEE. The CDR3 covers 15 residues. Trimming took 2 bases from V and 10 from J, leaving 16 bases between them.

The CDR3 here is CASTPGTSGAYEQYF. Written as DNA, the CDR3 is TGTGCCAGCACCCCCGGGACTAGCGGGGCCTACGAGCAGTACTTC. The chain joins TRBV2 to TRBJ2-7, with 13 nucleotides matching TRBD2. CDR3 length: 15 residues. The junction had 5 bases not matched to a gene; V was cut back by 7 bases and J by 2 bases. Germline CDR1 SNHLY, CDR2 FYNNEI.

There are many counts of this clonotype. The V and J genes are TRBV2 and TRBJ1-5; D is perhaps TRBD1 (5 bases). The length of the CDR3 is 16 residues. CDR1 and CDR2 from the germline V gene are SNHLY and FYNNEI. Trimming shortened V by 4 bases and J by 2 bases, and 15 bases separated the two germline ends. CDR3 in DNA: TGTGCCAGCAGTGTTTTGTGGGACGGAGGCAATCAGCCCCAGCATTTT. Its translation is CASSVLWDGGNQPQHF.

This clonotype came up many times. This chain joins TRBV11-2 and TRBJ2-6; D not certain. V lost 5 bases and J lost 0, with 11 bases in between. Germline-derived CDR1 and CDR2 are SGHAT and FQNNGV. CDR3 length: 16 residues. CDR3 in DNA: TGTGCCAGCAGCCCATCGGTGCTCTCTGGGGCCAACGTCCTGACTTTC. This encodes CASSPSVLSGANVLTF.

The chain links TRBV10-3 to TRBJ2-5; TRBD1 aligns across 12 bases. CDR3 length: 20 amino acids. Germline V gives CDR1 ENHRY, CDR2 SYGVKD. With 3 bases clipped from V and 5 bases from J, the junction kept 19 bases outside the gene matches. CDR3 loop: CAISDFFGVMGQGAPETQYF. Written as DNA, the CDR3 is TGTGCCATCAGTGATTTCTTTGGCGTTATGGGACAGGGGGCTCCGGAGACCCAGTACTTC.

Points on this clonotype: This may arise from a read error, as a much more abundant clone is one base away. The chain links TRBV20-1 to TRBJ1-5; D is uncertain. Looked up from germline, CDR1 is DFQATT and CDR2 is SNEGSKA (reference sequence). The CDR3 contains 14 residues. V was pared by 6 bases and J by 2 bases, with 14 bases between. The CDR3 DNA is TGCAGTGCCCTTATAGGCCTGGGCAATCAGCCCCAGCATTTT. Translation: CSALIGLGNQPQHF.

This clonotype was counted only a few times. V is TRBV13 and J is TRBJ2-3; TRBD2 matches 8 bases. The CDR3 has 14 amino acids. Germline CDR1 reads PRHDT; CDR2 reads FYEKMQ (reference sequence). The junction had 9 bases not matched to a gene; V was cut back by 8 bases and J by 5 bases. The CDR3 bases are TGTGCCAGCTCACAATGGAGCGGGGGAGATACGCAGTATTTT. Residues: CASSQWSGGDTQYF.

There are many counts of this clonotype. The chain carries TRBV19 and TRBJ1-2; the match to TRBD1 covers 7 bases. Germline V gene lookup returns CDR1 LNHDA and CDR2 SQIVND (reference sequence). The CDR3 contains 15 residues. V dropped 7 bases and J dropped 0; count of bases not matched to a gene: 8. The CDR3 is CASISFGQANYGYTF. The CDR3, as DNA: TGTGCCAGTATTTCCTTCGGACAGGCTAACTATGGCTACACCTTC.

This clonotype was seen only a few times. The gene calls are TRBV6-5 and TRBJ2-7; a weak D match, TRBD2 (6 bases). Trimming cost V 2 bases and J 3 bases, with 14 bases left between them. The CDR3 has 15 residues. Germline assignment: CDR1 MNHEY and CDR2 SVGAGI. In DNA, the CDR3 is TGTGCCAGCAGTTACAGCACGGGACTGGTCTACGAGCAGTACTTC. The encoded protein is CASSYSTGLVYEQYF.

CDR3 loop: CSARDGGGLYGYTF. The CDR3 DNA reads as TGCAGTGCTAGAGATGGCGGGGGACTCTATGGCTACACCTTC. The J gene is TRBJ1-2, the V gene TRBV20-1; weak D call: TRBD1 (5 bases). Trimming pared 0 bases from V and 4 bases from J, leaving 12 bases between. Germline CDR1 is DFQATT and CDR2 is SNEGSKA (reference sequence). The CDR3 is 14 amino acids.

This clonotype came up many times. The chain recombines TRBV24-1 with TRBJ1-1; D remains unclear. Trimming stripped 4 bases from V and 3 bases from J, with 8 bases between. Germline CDR1 and CDR2: KGHDR and SFDVKD. The CDR3 has 13 residues. The DNA of the CDR3 is TGTGCCACCAGTGAACGCCCCGACACTGAAGCTTTCTTT. Translation: CATSERPDTEAFF.

V is TRBV24-1 and J is TRBJ2-6; D gene unclear. This CDR3 comprises 13 residues. Trimming pared 12 bases from V and 9 bases from J, leaving 17 bases between. Germline V CDR1 and CDR2: KGHDR, SFDVKD. DNA for the CDR3: TGTGCCCCTTACCCTGTGGCAGACAACGTCCTGACTTTC. It is translated as CAPYPVADNVLTF.

This clonotype showed up just a few times. The CDR3 is CASSPASGADTQYF. CDR3 nucleotides: TGTGCCAGCAGCCCTGCCTCGGGGGCAGATACGCAGTATTTT. J is TRBJ2-3 and V is TRBV7-8; tentatively, D is TRBD2 (6 bases). CDR3 length: 14 amino acids. In germline, CDR1 is SGHVS, CDR2 FQNEAQ. Trimming pared 5 bases from V and 4 bases from J, leaving 13 bases between. The variable domain in full, with the rest retrieved from reference TRBV7-8 and TRBJ2-3, is GAGVSQSPRYKVAKRGQDVALRCDPISGHVSLFWYQQALGQGPEFLTYFQNEAQLDKSGLPSDRFFAERPEGSVSTLKIQRTQQEDSAVYLCASSPASGADTQYFGPGTRLTVL.

This clonotype has more than one count but fewer than ten. The gene calls are TRBV11-2 and TRBJ2-3, with D possibly being TRBD1 or TRBD2 (5 bases each). The CDR3 length is 16 residues. Germline CDR1 and CDR2: SGHAT and FQNNGV. V lost 1 base, J lost 2 bases, and 13 bases lay in between. The CDR3 bases are TGTGCCAGCAGCTTAGTAGCCGGGACCCTCACAGATACGCAGTATTTT. As protein: CASSLVAGTLTDTQYF.

This clonotype was detected a few times. The genes are TRBV19 and TRBJ1-1; no clear D. The CDR3 spans 14 residues. Germline V gene data show CDR1 as LNHDA and CDR2 as SQIVND (reference sequence). Trimming removed 9 bases at V and 1 base at J, with 15 bases between. For the CDR3, the DNA is TGTGCCAGCAGCCGTTACAATAAGAACACTGAAGCTTTCTTT. This gives the protein CASSRYNKNTEAFF. Full variable domain (remainder filled in from reference TRBV19 and TRBJ1-1): DGGITQSPKYLFRKEGQNVTLSCEQNLNHDAMYWYRQDPGQGLRLIYYSQIVNDFQKGDIAEGYSVSREKKESFPLTVTSAQKNPTAFYLCASSRYNKNTEAFFGQGTRLTVV.

As to this clonotype: The junction departs from germline at one end; a sequencing error may be responsible. J is TRBJ1-2 and V is TRBV4-2, with D uncertain. The germline V gene encodes CDR1 LGHNA and CDR2 YNFKEQ. CDR3 length: 14 amino acids. The CDR3 protein is CASNQPTEIYGYTF. As DNA, the CDR3 is TGTGCCAGCAACCAACCCACAGAAATTTATGGCTACACCTTC.

This clonotype was detected a few times. A much larger clone differs by one base, so this may be a read error. The rearrangement links TRBV7-2 to TRBJ2-7; perhaps D is TRBD1 or TRBD2 (5 bases each). Trimming cost V 3 bases and J 7 bases, with 16 bases left between them. This CDR3 spans 14 amino acids. Germline V CDR1 and CDR2: SGHTA, FQGNSA. The CDR3 is CASSLPGAWDEQYF. In DNA form, the CDR3 reads TGTGCCAGCAGCTTGCCCGGGGCCTGGGATGAGCAGTACTTC. The complete variable domain, with remaining parts taken from reference TRBV7-2 and TRBJ2-7, reads GAGVSQSPSNKVTEKGKDVELRCDPISGHTALYWYRQSLGQGLEFLIYFQGNSAPDKSGLPSDRFSAERTGGSVSTLTIQRTQQEDSAVYLCASSLPGAWDEQYFGPGTRLTVT.